The entry that follows covers one TCR beta chain sequence. What it recognizes is unknown. The CDR3 contains 14 residues. J was trimmed by 5 bases and V by 4 bases; bases with no gene match: 6. Germline V gene data show CDR1 as SGHRS and CDR2 as YFSETQ. The protocol was immunoSEQ multiplex PCR, while the TCRdb copy is restricted to in-frame clones and leaves out a portion. The repertoire holds around 120,000 clones, with around 94% as singletons. This record belongs to a study of T cell responses to AZD1222 COVID-19 vaccine. Across the whole study: It was second doses at about 4 or about 12 weeks that were pooled. Regarding the study as a whole: Baseline testing showed seropositivity in only a handful of AZD1222 recipients. Donor demographics were predominantly white British with a female majority; clonal diversity may be underestimated.

This receptor was taken from an adult in good health. The source material was peripheral blood, sampled on day 0 of AZD1222 vaccination. This sequence joins TRBV5-1 and TRBJ1-2; 9 nucleotides match TRBD1. CDR3 sequence (DNA): TGCGCCAGCAGCCCAGGGACAGGGACTTATGGCTACACCTTC. Its translation: CASSPGTGTYGYTF.